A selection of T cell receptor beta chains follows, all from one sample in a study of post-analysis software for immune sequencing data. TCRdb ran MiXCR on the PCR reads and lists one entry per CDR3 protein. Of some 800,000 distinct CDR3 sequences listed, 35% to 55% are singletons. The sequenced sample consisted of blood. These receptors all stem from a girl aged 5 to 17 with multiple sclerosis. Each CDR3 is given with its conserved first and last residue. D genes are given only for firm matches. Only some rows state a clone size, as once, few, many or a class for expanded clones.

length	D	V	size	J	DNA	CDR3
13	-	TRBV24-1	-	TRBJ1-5	TGTGCCACCCAGGGTACGCTAAATCAGCCCCAGCATTTT	CATQGTLNQPQHF
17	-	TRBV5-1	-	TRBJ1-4	TGCGCCAGCAGCCCCGGGATATTTGGACTGGAGAATGAAAAACTGTTTTTT	CASSPGIFGLENEKLFF
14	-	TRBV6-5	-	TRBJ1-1	TGTGCCAGCAGTTACCGGGGCCCAGCCAAGACGGCTTTCTTT	CASSYRGPAKTAFF
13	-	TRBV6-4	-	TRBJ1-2	TGTGCCAGCAGTGACTCAGGACTTGATGGCTACACCTTC	CASSDSGLDGYTF
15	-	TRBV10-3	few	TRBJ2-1	TGTGCCATCAGTGCCGGGGGCGCGTCCTACAATGAGCAGTTCTTC	CAISAGGASYNEQFF
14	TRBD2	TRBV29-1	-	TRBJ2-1	TGCAGCGTCCTTACTAGCGGGGGACTGATTGAGCAGTTCTTC	CSVLTSGGLIEQFF
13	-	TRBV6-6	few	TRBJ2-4	TGTGCCAGCAGTTACCCTGAGAACAACATTCAGTACTTC	CASSYPENNIQYF
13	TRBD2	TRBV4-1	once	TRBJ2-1	TGCGCCAACAGCCAGGGACTAGCTAATGAGCAGTTCTTC	CANSQGLANEQFF
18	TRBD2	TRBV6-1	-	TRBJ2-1	TGTGCCAGCAGCAAGAAGTTAACCGGGACTAGCGACAGCAATGAGCAGTTCTTC	CASSKKLTGTSDSNEQFF
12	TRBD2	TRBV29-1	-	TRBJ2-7	TGCAGCGCCGGGACTAGCGCCTACGAGCAGTACTTC	CSAGTSAYEQYF
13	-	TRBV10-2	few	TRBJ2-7	TGCGCCGGCAGGGGATTGGGGGGCACCGAGCAGTACTTC	CAGRGLGGTEQYF
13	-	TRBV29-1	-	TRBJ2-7	TGCAGCGTCCGTGCAGCCGGTCAGTACGAGCAGTACTTC	CSVRAAGQYEQYF
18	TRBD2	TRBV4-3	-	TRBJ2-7	TGCGCCAGCAGCCAAGATCAGGACGGCGGGGGAATTGGATACGAGCAGTACTTC	CASSQDQDGGGIGYEQYF
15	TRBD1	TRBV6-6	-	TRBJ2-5	TGTGCCAGCAGTCGGACAGGGGGACCCCAAGAGACCCAGTACTTC	CASSRTGGPQETQYF
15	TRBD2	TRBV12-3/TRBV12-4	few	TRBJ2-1	TGTGCCAGCAGCTATGGGGGACTAGCGGGAGAAACCGAGTTCTTC	CASSYGGLAGETEFF
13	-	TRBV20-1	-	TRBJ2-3	TGCAGTGCTAGAAAAGGTCGCACAGATACGCAGTATTTT	CSARKGRTDTQYF
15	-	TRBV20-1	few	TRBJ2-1	TGCAGTGCAGGCGGGACTTTTAGCTCCTACAATGAGCAGTTCTTC	CSAGGTFSSYNEQFF
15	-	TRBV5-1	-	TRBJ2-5	TGCGCCAGCAGCTTGGTGGGCGGACTCCAAGAGACCCAGTACTTC	CASSLVGGLQETQYF
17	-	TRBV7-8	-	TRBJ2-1	TGTGCCAGCAGCTTAGGTGGAGCGCACAGCTCCTACAATGAGCAGTTCTTC	CASSLGGAHSSYNEQFF
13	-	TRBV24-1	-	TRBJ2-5	TGTGCCACCAGTGATGGAGGTGGAGAGACCCAGTACTTC	CATSDGGGETQYF
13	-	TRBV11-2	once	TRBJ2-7	TGTGCCAGCAGCAGAGGCGGGGTCGTGGCCCAGTACTTC	CASSRGGVVAQYF
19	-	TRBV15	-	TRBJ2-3	TGTGCCACCAGCAGACCCGACTCCCTTAGCCGTTCCCGGACAGATACGCAGTATTTT	CATSRPDSLSRSRTDTQYF
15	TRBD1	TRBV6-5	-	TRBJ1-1	TGTGCCACCAACTCCAGGGGGTTCGCGAACACTGAAGCTTTCTTT	CATNSRGFANTEAFF
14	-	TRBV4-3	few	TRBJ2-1	TGCGCCAGCAGCCCAAGCGAGGGGCGGAATGAGCAGTTCTTC	CASSPSEGRNEQFF
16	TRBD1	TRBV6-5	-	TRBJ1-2	TGTGCCAGCAGAACGGGGACAGGGGGCCGGGGAGGTGGCTACACCTTC	CASRTGTGGRGGGYTF
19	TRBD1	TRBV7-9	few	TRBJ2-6	TGTGCCAGCAGCCACCCTAAGACAGGGGCCCTCTCTGGGGCCAACGTCCTGACTTTC	CASSHPKTGALSGANVLTF
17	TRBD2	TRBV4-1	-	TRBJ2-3	TGCGCCAGCAGCCAAGAAGAGGGCGGGAGGGCCCGAGATACGCAGTATTTT	CASSQEEGGRARDTQYF
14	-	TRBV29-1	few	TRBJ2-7	TGCAGCGTTGAGACTGGGACCGAGTCCTACGAGCAGTACTTC	CSVETGTESYEQYF
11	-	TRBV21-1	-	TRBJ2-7	TGTGCCAGCACCCAGGGGAGCGAGCAGTACTTC	CASTQGSEQYF
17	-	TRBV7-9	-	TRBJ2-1	TGTGCCAGCAGCTTAGGAGTGTGGGTTAGCTCCTACAATGAGCAGTTCTTC	CASSLGVWVSSYNEQFF